The rows below give T cell receptor beta chains drawn from one sample of a study of blood T cell repertoires in COVID-19. Sequenced by immunoSEQ multiplex PCR; TCRdb stores in-frame clones only, minus some. The sample shows over 150,000 clones, almost 85% of them seen only once. Sequenced sample: peripheral blood. These receptors all come from a woman aged 80 or over with COVID-19, enrolled during active disease. The CDR3 runs from the conserved cysteine through the conserved F or W. The D gene is left open where the match is weak. Where a row states a size, it is once, few, many or the class of an expanded clone; other rows omit it.

j_call,clone_size,v_call,d_call,cdr3_nt,cdr3_aa
TRBJ2-1,.,TRBV7-2,TRBD2,TGTGCCAGCAGCTTAGCAGCGGGAGAATACAATGAGCAGTTCTTC,CASSLAAGEYNEQFF
TRBJ1-2,once,TRBV5-5,.,TGTGCCAGCAGCACCCTCGGGGGGACGGATGGCTACACCTTC,CASSTLGGTDGYTF
TRBJ2-5,.,TRBV27,.,TGTGCCAGCAGTTCTTTGCCCCCCAGGGGTGGACAAGAGACCCAGTACTTC,CASSSLPPRGGQETQYF
TRBJ1-2,once,TRBV28,TRBD1,TGTGCCAGCACTATTAGGACAGGGGGCCTCTATGGCTACACCTTC,CASTIRTGGLYGYTF
TRBJ2-2,.,TRBV5-6,TRBD2,TGTGCCAGCAGCTTGTACGGACTAGCGGGGGCAACCGGGGAGCTGTTTTTT,CASSLYGLAGATGELFF
TRBJ2-3,.,TRBV14,TRBD2,TGTGCCAGCAGCCTACTACTGACTAGCGGGAGGACGCGGCATACGCAGTATTTT,CASSLLLTSGRTRHTQYF
TRBJ1-6,.,TRBV10-3,.,TGTGCCATCAGGACACAGGCTTACGATTCACCCCTCCACTTT,CAIRTQAYDSPLHF
TRBJ1-2,.,TRBV5-4,TRBD1,TGTGCCAGCAGCCCAGACAGGGCGGGGTATGGCTACACCTTC,CASSPDRAGYGYTF
TRBJ1-2,.,TRBV28,.,TGTGCCAGCCTCGCGGGTAACTATGGCTACACCTTC,CASLAGNYGYTF
TRBJ2-3,.,TRBV5-4,TRBD2,TGTGCCAGCAGCTTGGTAGCGGGAGTCGGCACAGATACGCAGTATTTT,CASSLVAGVGTDTQYF
TRBJ2-5,.,TRBV20-1,TRBD2,TGCAGTGGGACTAGACAAGAGACCCAGTACTTC,CSGTRQETQYF
TRBJ2-3,.,TRBV18,.,TGTGCCAGCTCACCTACTGAAGATACGCAGTATTTT,CASSPTEDTQYF
TRBJ1-1,.,TRBV5-1,.,TGCGCCAGCAGCGCGGGGATTAGGGGCACTGAAGCTTTCTTT,CASSAGIRGTEAFF
TRBJ2-6,.,TRBV5-6,.,TGTGCCAGCAACGAGATGGGCAGGGCTGGTGGGGCCAACGTCCTGACTTTC,CASNEMGRAGGANVLTF
TRBJ1-2,.,TRBV19,.,TGTGCCAGTAGTCTTTGGGGAGCCAACTATGGCTACACCTTC,CASSLWGANYGYTF
TRBJ2-2,few,TRBV4-1,TRBD1,TGCGCCAGCAGCCCCGGGACAGGGTATGCCGGGGAGCTGTTTTTT,CASSPGTGYAGELFF
TRBJ2-3,.,TRBV9,.,TGTGCCAGCGGCCGCGGGTGGGGCACAGATACGCAGTATTTT,CASGRGWGTDTQYF
TRBJ2-5,few,TRBV30,.,TGTGCCTGGGGCCCAACCGGAGTGGGAGAGACCCAGTACTTC,CAWGPTGVGETQYF
TRBJ1-4,.,TRBV2,.,TGTGCCAGCAGTGGAGACCTAGGTGAAAAACTGTTTTTT,CASSGDLGEKLFF
TRBJ1-1,.,TRBV5-5,TRBD1,TGTGCCAGCAAAAGGGACAGGATGAACACTGAAGCTTTCTTT,CASKRDRMNTEAFF
TRBJ2-7,once,TRBV2,TRBD1,TGTGCCAGCAGTCGGGACAGGGACTACGAGCAGTACTTC,CASSRDRDYEQYF
TRBJ1-1,.,TRBV9,.,TGTGCCAGCAGCCTACAGGGTTTTCCCACTGAAGCTTTCTTT,CASSLQGFPTEAFF
TRBJ2-1,few,TRBV10-3,TRBD2,TGTGCCATCAATACTAGCGGGGGGGACAATGAGCAGTTCTTC,CAINTSGGDNEQFF
TRBJ2-7,.,TRBV7-9,.,TGTGCCAGCAGCTTACCCCGGTCCGCTTCGGACGAGCAGTACTTC,CASSLPRSASDEQYF
TRBJ2-1,.,TRBV5-4,TRBD2,TGTGCCAGCAGCCTCAACCTAGCGGGGGGGACCAATGAGCAGTTCTTC,CASSLNLAGGTNEQFF
TRBJ2-1,.,TRBV10-3,.,TGTGCCATCTCTTGGGGGGCAGGGGGTTACAATGAGCAGTTCTTC,CAISWGAGGYNEQFF
TRBJ2-7,.,TRBV6-4,TRBD1,TGTGCCAGCAGTGACTCGAGACTTGCATTTCGACAGGGAGAGCAGTACTTC,CASSDSRLAFRQGEQYF
TRBJ2-5,few,TRBV7-2,TRBD2,TGTGCCAGCAGCCTAGGACTAGCGGACCAAGAGACCCAGTACTTC,CASSLGLADQETQYF
TRBJ1-1,.,TRBV4-2,.,TGTGCCAGCAGCCAAGAACCCTATCGTGGCAGGGCTGAAGCTTTCTTT,CASSQEPYRGRAEAFF
TRBJ2-1,.,TRBV7-2,.,TGTGCCAGCAGCACCCGTCGCGCTAGTACGGGGAATGAGCAGTTCTTC,CASSTRRASTGNEQFF
TRBJ2-2,.,TRBV5-1,.,TGCGCCAGCAGCCGCGGGTCGTCGAACACCGGGGAGCTGTTTTTT,CASSRGSSNTGELFF
TRBJ1-2,few,TRBV4-3,.,TGCGCCAGCAGCCAAGGGACAGCGGGATCGCGGGGCTACACCTTC,CASSQGTAGSRGYTF
TRBJ1-2,.,TRBV5-1,TRBD1,TGCGCCAGCAGCTCGCGGACCGGGACAGGGGGCGCTAACTATGGCTACACCTTC,CASSSRTGTGGANYGYTF
TRBJ2-3,.,TRBV4-2,TRBD1,TGTGCCAGCAGCCTCCTTCGCGGCAGGGGGTCAGCAGATACGCAGTATTTT,CASSLLRGRGSADTQYF
TRBJ1-2,few,TRBV4-1,TRBD1,TGCGCCAGCAGCCAAGGGGGACAGGGGGCTGTTGGCTACACCTTC,CASSQGGQGAVGYTF
TRBJ2-2,once,TRBV7-3,TRBD2,TGTGCCAGCAGCTTAATTCCCCATGGGGGGGACACCGGGGAGCTGTTTTTT,CASSLIPHGGDTGELFF
TRBJ1-1,.,TRBV7-2,.,TGTGCCAGCAGCCCTACGTTTCGAGGCACTGAAGCTTTCTTT,CASSPTFRGTEAFF